This is a list of T cell receptor beta chains from one sample in a study of T-cell memory formation after mild COVID-19. TCRdb re-derived calls from the 5' RACE reads in MiXCR, one entry per CDR3 protein. The repertoire includes over 450,000 distinct CDR3 sequences, 20% of them detected once, and around 13% sits in the top ten. The specimen sequenced was PBMCs or a T cell subset sorted from them (not recorded which). All receptors come from an adult woman who had mild COVID-19 (a few samples of this study predate the infection). Cell type and time point are not known. Each CDR3 is given with its conserved first and last residue. D genes are given only for firm matches. Clone sizes are given selectively: once, few, many, or a class where the clone is expanded.

clone_size d_call j_call v_call cdr3_nt cdr3_aa
. TRBD1 TRBJ2-7 TRBV11-2 TGTGCCAGCAGCTCATCCGGGACAGGGCATAATTTC CASSSSGTGHNF
. . TRBJ2-1 TRBV5-4 TGTGCCAGCAGCTTGGAGGGCCAGGGCAATGAGCAGTTCTTC CASSLEGQGNEQFF
. . TRBJ1-1 TRBV3-1 TGTGCCAGCAGCCAGTTGCAGGGCGCGGCTGAAGCTTTCTTT CASSQLQGAAEAFF
few TRBD1 TRBJ1-1 TRBV5-1 TGCGCCAGCAGCTTGAGGGGACAGGGTAGTTCTGAAGCTTTCTTT CASSLRGQGSSEAFF
. . TRBJ1-5 TRBV2 TGTGCCAGCAGGGGAGGGGGAAAGCCCCAGCATTTT CASRGGGKPQHF
. . TRBJ2-1 TRBV12-3/TRBV12-4 TGTGCCAGCAGCCGACAGGAATCCAATGAGAAGTTCTTC CASSRQESNEKFF
. . TRBJ2-7 TRBV29-1 TGCAGCATACAGGGATCCTACTACGAGCAGTACTTC CSIQGSYYEQYF
many TRBD2 TRBJ2-1 TRBV12-3/TRBV12-4 TGTGCCAGCAGTAAGGGACTAGCGGGGGGGTCCGGTGAGCAGTTCTTC CASSKGLAGGSGEQFF
. . TRBJ2-3 TRBV12-3/TRBV12-4 TGTGCCAGCACCCCAGGGACCACAGATACGCAGTATTTT CASTPGTTDTQYF
few TRBD2 TRBJ2-5 TRBV10-2 TGCGCCAGCAGTGAGGTCGGGACTATCCAAGAGACCCAGTACTTC CASSEVGTIQETQYF
. . TRBJ1-2 TRBV7-9 TGTGCCAGCAGCTTAGCGTATGGCTACACCTTC CASSLAYGYTF
. . TRBJ2-1 TRBV6-5 TGTGCCAGCAGTTCACGACTGTCGAATGAGCAGTTCTTC CASSSRLSNEQFF
. . TRBJ2-3 TRBV7-2 TGTGCCAGCAGCTTCTCCGGGACGCCCGGGGATACGCAGTATTTT CASSFSGTPGDTQYF
. TRBD2 TRBJ2-7 TRBV5-5 TGTGCCAGCAGCTTGGGCGTACTAGCGGTCTCTGAGTACTTC CASSLGVLAVSEYF
few . TRBJ2-7 TRBV6-2/TRBV6-3 TGTGCCAGCAGTTACTCGCCTTTTTCGGGCATCCAGGGGCAGTACTTC CASSYSPFSGIQGQYF
many . TRBJ2-7 TRBV7-2 TGTGCCAGCAGCTTTCCCCTTAAATACGAGCAGTACTTC CASSFPLKYEQYF
. TRBD1 TRBJ2-1 TRBV20-1 TGCAGTGCTAGAAGTAAACAGGGGCCCTTAAATGAGCAGTTCTTC CSARSKQGPLNEQFF
. . TRBJ2-7 TRBV7-2 TGTGCCAGCAGCTTAGTACCAGGGGCCGACTACGAGCAGTACTTC CASSLVPGADYEQYF
. TRBD1 TRBJ2-1 TRBV24-1 TGTGCCACCAGTGATCACAGGGGAAGCGAGCAGTTCTTC CATSDHRGSEQFF
. TRBD2 TRBJ2-3 TRBV10-3 TGTGCCATCAGTGACCCTAGCGGGGGGATAGATACGCAGTATTTT CAISDPSGGIDTQYF
few . TRBJ1-4 TRBV12-3/TRBV12-4 TGTGCCAGCAGTTTAGCAGGGGAGGTTAATGAAAAACTGTTTTTT CASSLAGEVNEKLFF
few TRBD2 TRBJ2-5 TRBV7-9 TGTGCCAGCAGCTTAGGAGGGCTAGCGGTCCAAGAGACCCAGTACTTC CASSLGGLAVQETQYF
. . TRBJ2-1 TRBV24-1 TGTGCCACCAGTGATTTTGGACGTGGGGACGCCAACAATGAGCAGTTCTTC CATSDFGRGDANNEQFF
. . TRBJ1-2 TRBV3-1 TGTGCCAGCAGCCAAATTAACTATGGCTACACCTTC CASSQINYGYTF
. . TRBJ1-3 TRBV7-2 TGTGCCAGCAGCAAGATGGGGAGGAGCACTGGAAACACCATATATTTT CASSKMGRSTGNTIYF
many . TRBJ2-1 TRBV18 TGTGCCAGCTCACCTACAGGGTTTAATGAGCAGTTCTTC CASSPTGFNEQFF
. . TRBJ2-7 TRBV2 TGTGCCAGCATGGACAGACCCTACGAGCAGTACTTC CASMDRPYEQYF
. TRBD1 TRBJ2-5 TRBV7-9 TGTGCCAGCAGCCACAGGGGGCTCGGAGAGACCCAGTACTTC CASSHRGLGETQYF